This T cell receptor beta chain was sequenced during a study of blood T cells in healthy people across ages. Findings and limits, study-wide: Investigators viewed diversity estimates from one million T cells as underestimates, the study reported.

The ends lost 5 bases at V and 5 bases at J; junction bases unmatched: 6. This CDR3 is 13 amino acids long. Germline lookup yields CDR1 SQVTM and CDR2 ANQGSEA. For this clonotype: The target antigen is unknown.

A second roughly 7 to 12 cycle PCR used barcoded and J-beta primers. TCRdb fed the 5' RACE reads into MiXCR, producing one record per CDR3 protein. The table has hundreds of thousands of distinct CDR3 sequences, roughly 48% seen once; the top ten hold roughly 13%. The rearrangement uses TRBV29-1 and TRBJ2-7; TRBD1 matches at 10 bases. Sequenced: blood. The clonotype was recovered from a man aged 30 to 45 in good health. The CDR3 region is CSVRQGAGDEQYF. For the CDR3, the DNA is TGCAGCGTTCGACAGGGGGCTGGGGACGAGCAGTACTTC.